Described below is a single T cell receptor beta chain sequence and its context. Its antigen is currently unknown. This specimen belongs to a study of cytomegalovirus exposure and HLA in healthy donors. This cohort consisted of healthy bone marrow donors. The PCR employed 60 Vbeta primers together with 13 Jbeta primers. The repertoire was sequenced with immunoSEQ multiplex PCR; TCRdb's copy has only in-frame clones and lacks some. The sample consists of 150,000 to 200,000 clones, roughly 87% of them appearing once. Study observations and caveats: As was reported, the classifier diagnosed cytomegalovirus status with high specificity and sensitivity. Later genetic work tied a missense DCLRE1C variant to beta-chain V and J trimming. Later analysis identified about 18,000 TCR beta sequences associated with HLA alleles, using a false discovery rate threshold of 0.05.

Looked up from germline, CDR1 is SGHRS and CDR2 is YFSETQ. Trimming took 2 bases from V and 9 from J; bases not matched to a gene: 13. The CDR3 is 17 amino acids. The sequencing input was PBMCs. The chain has TRBV5-1 and TRBJ1-6; 8 nucleotides line up with TRBD1. The clonotype comes from a boy between 2 and 10 years old in good health and CMV-seronegative. The CDR3 DNA sequence: TGCGCCAGCAGCTTAGGCAATATTGACAGGGGCGCTTCACCCCTCCACTTT. It is translated as CASSLGNIDRGASPLHF.